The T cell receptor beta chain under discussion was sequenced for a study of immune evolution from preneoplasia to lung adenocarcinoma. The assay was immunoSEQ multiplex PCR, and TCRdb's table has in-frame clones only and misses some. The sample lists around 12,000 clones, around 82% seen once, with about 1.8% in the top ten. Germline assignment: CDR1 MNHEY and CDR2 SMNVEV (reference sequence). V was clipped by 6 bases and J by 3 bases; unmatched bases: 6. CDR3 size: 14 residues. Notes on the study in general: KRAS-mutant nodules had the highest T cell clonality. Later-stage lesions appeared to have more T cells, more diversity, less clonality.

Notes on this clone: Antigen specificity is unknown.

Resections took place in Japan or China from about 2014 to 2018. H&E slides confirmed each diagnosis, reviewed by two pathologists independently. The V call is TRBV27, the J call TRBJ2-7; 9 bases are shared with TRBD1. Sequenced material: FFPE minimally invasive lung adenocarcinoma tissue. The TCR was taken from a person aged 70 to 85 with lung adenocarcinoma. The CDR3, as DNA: TGTGCCAGCAGCCCCGACAGGGGGTACTACGAGCAGTACTTC. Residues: CASSPDRGYYEQYF.